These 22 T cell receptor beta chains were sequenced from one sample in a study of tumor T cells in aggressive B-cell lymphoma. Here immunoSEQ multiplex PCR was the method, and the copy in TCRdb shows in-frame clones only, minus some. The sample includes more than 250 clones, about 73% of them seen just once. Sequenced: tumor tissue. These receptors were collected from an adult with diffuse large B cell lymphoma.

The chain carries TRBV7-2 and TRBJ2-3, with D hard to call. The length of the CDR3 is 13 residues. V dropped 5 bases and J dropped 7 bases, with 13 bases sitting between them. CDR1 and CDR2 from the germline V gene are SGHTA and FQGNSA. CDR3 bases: TGTGCCAGCAGCGCCGAAGCCCGAAATACGCAGTATTTT. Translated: CASSAEARNTQYF.

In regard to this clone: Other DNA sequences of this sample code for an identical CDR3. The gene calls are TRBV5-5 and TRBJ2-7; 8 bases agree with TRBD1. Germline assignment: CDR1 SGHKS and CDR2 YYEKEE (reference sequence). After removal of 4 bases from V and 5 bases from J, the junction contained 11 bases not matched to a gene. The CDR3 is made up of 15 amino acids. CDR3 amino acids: CASSTGTGLRNEQYF. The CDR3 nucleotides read TGTGCCAGCAGCACCGGGACAGGACTTAGGAACGAGCAGTACTTC.

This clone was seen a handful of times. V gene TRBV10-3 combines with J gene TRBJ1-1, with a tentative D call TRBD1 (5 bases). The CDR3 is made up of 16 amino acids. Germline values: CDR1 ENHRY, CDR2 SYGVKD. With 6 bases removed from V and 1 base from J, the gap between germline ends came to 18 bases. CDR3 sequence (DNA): TGTGCCATCAGAAAGGACATAGGCAGGGCGAACACTGAAGCTTTCTTT. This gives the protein CAIRKDIGRANTEAFF.

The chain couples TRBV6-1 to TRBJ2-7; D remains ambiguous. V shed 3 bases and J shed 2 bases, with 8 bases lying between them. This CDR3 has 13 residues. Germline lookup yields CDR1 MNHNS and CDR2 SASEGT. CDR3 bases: TGTGCCAGCAGTGATACATTTACCTACGAGCAGTACTTC. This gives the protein CASSDTFTYEQYF.

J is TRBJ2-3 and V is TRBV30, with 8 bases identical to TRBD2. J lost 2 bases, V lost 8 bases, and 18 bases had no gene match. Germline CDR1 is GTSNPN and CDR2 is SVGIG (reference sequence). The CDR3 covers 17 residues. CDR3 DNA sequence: TGTGCCCGGAATAGGGGCGGGGGGTCAGATTACACAGATACGCAGTATTTT. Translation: CARNRGGGSDYTDTQYF.

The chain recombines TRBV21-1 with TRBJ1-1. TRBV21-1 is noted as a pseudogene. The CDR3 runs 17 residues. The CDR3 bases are TGTGCCAGCAGGTTAAGGATAGCTACAACAATTCGCACTGAAGCTTTCTTT. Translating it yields CASRLRIATTIRTEAFF.

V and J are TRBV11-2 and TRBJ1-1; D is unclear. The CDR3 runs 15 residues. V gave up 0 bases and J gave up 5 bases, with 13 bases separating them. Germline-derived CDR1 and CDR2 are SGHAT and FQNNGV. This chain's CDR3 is CASSLEVKGGTEAFF. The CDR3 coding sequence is TGTGCCAGCAGCTTAGAAGTAAAGGGAGGGACTGAAGCTTTCTTT.

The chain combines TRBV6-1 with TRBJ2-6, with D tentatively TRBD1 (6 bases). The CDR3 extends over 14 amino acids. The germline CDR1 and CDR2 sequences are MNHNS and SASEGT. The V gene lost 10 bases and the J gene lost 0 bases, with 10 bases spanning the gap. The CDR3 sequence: CAITQGSGANVLTF. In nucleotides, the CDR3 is TGTGCCATAACACAGGGCTCTGGGGCCAACGTCCTGACTTTC.

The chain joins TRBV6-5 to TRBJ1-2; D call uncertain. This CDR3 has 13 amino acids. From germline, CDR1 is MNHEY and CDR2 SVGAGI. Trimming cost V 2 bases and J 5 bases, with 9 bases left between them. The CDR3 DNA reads TGTGCCAGCAGTTACAATTTTATGTATGGCTACACCTTC. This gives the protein CASSYNFMYGYTF.

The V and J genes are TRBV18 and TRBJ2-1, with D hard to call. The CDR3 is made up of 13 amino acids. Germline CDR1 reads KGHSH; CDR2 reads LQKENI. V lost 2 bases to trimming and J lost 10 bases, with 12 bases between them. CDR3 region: CASSPGFYREQFF. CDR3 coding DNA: TGTGCCAGCTCACCAGGTTTCTATCGAGAGCAGTTCTTC.

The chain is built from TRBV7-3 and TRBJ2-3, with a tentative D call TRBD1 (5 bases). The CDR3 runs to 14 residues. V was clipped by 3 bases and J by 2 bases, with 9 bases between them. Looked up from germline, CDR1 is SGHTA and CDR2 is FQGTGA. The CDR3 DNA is TGTGCCAGCAGCTTCGCGACAGACACAGATACGCAGTATTTT. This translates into CASSFATDTDTQYF.

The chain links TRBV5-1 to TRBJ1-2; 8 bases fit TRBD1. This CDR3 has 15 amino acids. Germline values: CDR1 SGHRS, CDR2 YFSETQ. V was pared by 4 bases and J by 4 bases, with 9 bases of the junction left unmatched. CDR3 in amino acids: CASSNPQGAGYGYTF. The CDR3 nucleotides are TGCGCCAGCAGCAATCCTCAGGGGGCAGGCTATGGCTACACCTTC.

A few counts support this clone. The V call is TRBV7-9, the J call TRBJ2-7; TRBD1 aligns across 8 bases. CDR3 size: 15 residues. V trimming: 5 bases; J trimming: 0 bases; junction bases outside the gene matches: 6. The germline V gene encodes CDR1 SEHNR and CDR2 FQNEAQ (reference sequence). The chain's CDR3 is CASSVRGTGSYEQYF. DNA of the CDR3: TGTGCCAGCAGCGTGAGAGGGACAGGCTCCTACGAGCAGTACTTC.

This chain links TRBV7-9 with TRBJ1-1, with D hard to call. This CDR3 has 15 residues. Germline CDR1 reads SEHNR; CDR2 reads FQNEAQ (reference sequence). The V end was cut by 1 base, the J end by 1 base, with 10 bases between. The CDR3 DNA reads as TGTGCCAGCAGCTTAGTTTTTAGACAGAACACTGAAGCTTTCTTT. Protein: CASSLVFRQNTEAFF.

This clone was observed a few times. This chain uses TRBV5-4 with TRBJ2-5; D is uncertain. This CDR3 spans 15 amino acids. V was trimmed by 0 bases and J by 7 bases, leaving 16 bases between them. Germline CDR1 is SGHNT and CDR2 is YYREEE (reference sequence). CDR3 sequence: CASSLDRLPRGTQYF. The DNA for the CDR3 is TGTGCCAGCAGCTTGGATCGGCTCCCGAGAGGGACCCAGTACTTC.

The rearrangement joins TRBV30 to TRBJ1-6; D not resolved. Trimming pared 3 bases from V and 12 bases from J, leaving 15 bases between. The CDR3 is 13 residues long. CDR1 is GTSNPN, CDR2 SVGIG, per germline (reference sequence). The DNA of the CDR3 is TGTGCCTGGAGATTCTCAGATCCGGGACCCCTCCACTTT. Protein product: CAWRFSDPGPLHF.

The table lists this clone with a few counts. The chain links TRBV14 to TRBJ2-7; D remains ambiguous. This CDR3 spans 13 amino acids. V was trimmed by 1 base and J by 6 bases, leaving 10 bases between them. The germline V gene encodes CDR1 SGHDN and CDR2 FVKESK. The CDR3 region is CASSQAPKAEQYF. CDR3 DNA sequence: TGTGCCAGCAGCCAAGCGCCGAAAGCCGAGCAGTACTTC.

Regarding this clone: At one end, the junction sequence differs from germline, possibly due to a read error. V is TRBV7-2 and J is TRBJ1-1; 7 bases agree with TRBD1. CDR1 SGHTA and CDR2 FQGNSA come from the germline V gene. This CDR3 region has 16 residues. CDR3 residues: CASSSTQGQELLEVFF. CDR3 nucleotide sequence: TGTGCCAGCAGCTCTACCCAAGGACAGGAGTTATTAGAAGTTTTCTTT.

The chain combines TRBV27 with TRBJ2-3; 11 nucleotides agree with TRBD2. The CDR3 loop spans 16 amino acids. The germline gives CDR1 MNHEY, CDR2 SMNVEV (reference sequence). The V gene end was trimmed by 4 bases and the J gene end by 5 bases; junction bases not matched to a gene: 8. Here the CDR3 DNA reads TGTGCCAGCAGTTCCATAGCGGGGGGGTTGGGAGATACGCAGTATTTT. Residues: CASSSIAGGLGDTQYF.

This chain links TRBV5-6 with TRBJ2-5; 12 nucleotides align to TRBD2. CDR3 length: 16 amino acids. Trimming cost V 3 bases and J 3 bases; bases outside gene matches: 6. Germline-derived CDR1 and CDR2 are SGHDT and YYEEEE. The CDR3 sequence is CASSYTGLAGEETQYF. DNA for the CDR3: TGTGCCAGCAGCTACACGGGACTAGCGGGTGAAGAGACCCAGTACTTC.

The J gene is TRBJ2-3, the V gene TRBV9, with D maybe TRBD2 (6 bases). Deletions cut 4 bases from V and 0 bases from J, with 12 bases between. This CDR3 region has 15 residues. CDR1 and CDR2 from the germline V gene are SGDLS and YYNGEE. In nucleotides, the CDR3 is TGTGCCAGCAGCCCCCTAGCGTCTAGCACAGATACGCAGTATTTT. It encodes CASSPLASSTDTQYF.

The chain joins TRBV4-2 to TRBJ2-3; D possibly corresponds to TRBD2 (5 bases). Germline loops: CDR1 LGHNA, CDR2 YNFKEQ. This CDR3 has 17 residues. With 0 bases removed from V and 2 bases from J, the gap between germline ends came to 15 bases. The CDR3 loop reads CASSQEGGGSPTDTQYF. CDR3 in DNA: TGTGCCAGCAGCCAAGAAGGAGGTGGGTCACCCACAGATACGCAGTATTTT.